The clone carrying this T cell receptor beta chain was detected many times. The antigen is unknown. The CDR3 regions of TCR beta were amplified from RNA transcripts. A first-round RT-PCR of the TCR CDR3 used the HTBI primer set. MiXCR, applied by TCRdb to the multiplex PCR reads, yields one record per CDR3 protein. The repertoire consists of about 300,000 distinct CDR3 sequences, with around 15% occurring once and the leading ten covering approximately 7.9%. This specimen belongs to a study of T cells in Graves' hyperthyroidism and ophthalmopathy. Study findings and constraints: A model of 13 V-J pairs discriminated ophthalmopathy from stable hyperthyroidism.

In germline, CDR1 is SGHDN, CDR2 FVKESK. V lost 0 bases and J lost 2, with 4 bases in between. CDR3 length equals 13 residues. The receptor was derived from a woman aged 40 to 50 with Graves' hyperthyroidism. The sample consisted of blood. The chain joins TRBV14 to TRBJ1-2; D gene ambiguous. The CDR3 DNA sequence: TGTGCCAGCAGCCAAGACAGAAACTATGGCTACACCTTC. Translation gives CASSQDRNYGYTF.